This is a list of T cell receptor beta chains from one sample in a study of a mutant IDH1 vaccine in newly diagnosed glioma. Which antigens these TCRs recognize remains unknown. Only in-frame clones appear in the TCRdb table, and some are missing; sequencing was by immunoSEQ multiplex PCR. The data hold approximately 40,000 clones, with roughly 89% observed a single time. Sequenced material: PBMCs, taken from a glioma patient whose treatment included an IDH1 peptide vaccine. The receptor source for this set is a man aged 35 to 55 with glioma. Both conserved end residues are part of each CDR3. Fields, in order: clone size, V gene, D gene, J gene, CDR3 DNA, CDR3 protein. The D gene is left open where the match is weak. Clone size is given for some rows only: seen once, a few or many times, or a class if the clone is expanded.

>NA|TRBV4-3|TRBD2|TRBJ2-7
TGCGCCAGCAGCCTATCTAGCGGGGTAGCCTACGAGCAGTACTTC
CASSLSSGVAYEQYF
>NA|TRBV7-3|NA|TRBJ2-2
TGTGCCAGCAGCTGGGGGGCCCGGGGCACCGGGGAGCTGTTTTTT
CASSWGARGTGELFF
>NA|TRBV5-6|NA|TRBJ2-5
TGTGCCAGCAGCTTGACCCACTACCTACAAGAGACCCAGTACTTC
CASSLTHYLQETQYF
>NA|TRBV14|TRBD1|TRBJ2-7
TGTGCCAGCAGCCAAAGCAGGGGGCAAGGGCAGTACTTC
CASSQSRGQGQYF
>NA|TRBV4-3|NA|TRBJ2-7
TGCGCCAGCAGCCCCACGGCACTGGTGGGCGAGCAGTACTTC
CASSPTALVGEQYF
>NA|TRBV13|TRBD1|TRBJ1-1
TGTGCCAGCAGCTTGGGACAGCTCATGAACACTGAAGCTTTCTTT
CASSLGQLMNTEAFF
>NA|TRBV6-6|NA|TRBJ1-1
TGTGCCAGCAGTTACGCGAGGATTCGGAACACTGAAGCTTTCTTT
CASSYARIRNTEAFF
>NA|TRBV5-1|NA|TRBJ2-7
TGCGCCAGCAGCGTGAGGGGGTCCCACGAGCAGTACTTC
CASSVRGSHEQYF
>NA|TRBV5-1|TRBD2|TRBJ2-5
TGCGCCAGCAGCTTGAGACTAGCGGGAGGTTGGGAGACCCAGTACTTC
CASSLRLAGGWETQYF
>NA|TRBV11-3|TRBD2|TRBJ2-1
TGTGCCAGCAGCTTATATAGCGGGAGCCGCAATGAGCAGTTCTTC
CASSLYSGSRNEQFF
>NA|TRBV5-1|TRBD2|TRBJ2-3
TGCGCCAGCAGCTCAGGGACTAGCGGGAAAGGCACAGATACGCAGTATTTT
CASSSGTSGKGTDTQYF
>NA|TRBV6-1|NA|TRBJ2-1
TGTGCCAGCAAACTGGGGGGCAATGAGCAGTTCTTC
CASKLGGNEQFF
>NA|TRBV7-8|TRBD2|TRBJ2-7
TGTGCCAGCAGCCCCACTAGCGTCTCCTACGAGCAGTACTTC
CASSPTSVSYEQYF
>NA|TRBV7-7|NA|TRBJ2-7
TGTGCTAGCAGCGCCACCCAGGGCAAGGGGCACGAGCAGTACTTC
CASSATQGKGHEQYF
>NA|TRBV25-1|TRBD1|TRBJ2-5
TGTGCCAGCAGTGAATATGAGGGGACAGCGGAAGAGACCCAGTACTTC
CASSEYEGTAEETQYF
>NA|TRBV6-6|NA|TRBJ2-3
TGTGCCAGCAGTCCTTCCTGGGGGCAGTATTTT
CASSPSWGQYF
>NA|TRBV6-6|TRBD1|TRBJ2-5
TGTGCCAGCAGGACAGGGGTTCAAGAGACCCAGTACTTC
CASRTGVQETQYF
>NA|TRBV27|NA|TRBJ1-2
TGTGCCAGCAGTGCCCCGGATAACTATGGCTACACCTTC
CASSAPDNYGYTF
>NA|TRBV15|TRBD1|TRBJ1-1
TGTGCCACCCAGGGGGGGGCGGGGACTGAAGCTTTCTTT
CATQGGAGTEAFF
>NA|TRBV2|NA|TRBJ2-1
TGTGCCAGCAGTGCCAACCCCGGCGTGGGTGAGCAGTTCTTC
CASSANPGVGEQFF
>NA|TRBV2|TRBD2|TRBJ2-3
TGTGCCAGCACCCCGGGGGGAGTAAGAGATACGCAGTATTTT
CASTPGGVRDTQYF
>NA|TRBV6-5|NA|TRBJ1-2
TGTGCCAGCAGTCTCCTGCCTTCTGGAAACTATGGCTACACCTTC
CASSLLPSGNYGYTF
>once|TRBV5-1|NA|TRBJ2-3
TGCGCCAGCTCCCGGGCAGATACGCAGTATTTT
CASSRADTQYF
>NA|TRBV5-1|NA|TRBJ2-3
TGCGCCAGCAGCTCTTTGGGGTCCCGCACAGATACGCAGTATTTT
CASSSLGSRTDTQYF
>once|TRBV4-3|NA|TRBJ2-2
TGCGCCAGCAGCCATGCTAGGACGCTCACCGGGGAGCTGTTTTTT
CASSHARTLTGELFF
>NA|TRBV10-3|NA|TRBJ2-2
TGTGCCATCAGTGAGCAGGCGCCCGGGGAGCTGTTTTTT
CAISEQAPGELFF
>NA|TRBV11-3|NA|TRBJ2-7
TGTGCCAGCAGCTTAGATCCCGGGGCTCGAGAGCAGTACTTC
CASSLDPGAREQYF
>once|TRBV11-2|NA|TRBJ1-5
TGTGCCAGCAGCCCCACGGGGGGCGGTGGCAATCAGCCCCAGCATTTT
CASSPTGGGGNQPQHF
>medium-sized|TRBV6-1|NA|TRBJ1-1
TGTGCCAGCAGTGGAGCGGGGGCTGACACTGAAGCTTTCTTT
CASSGAGADTEAFF
>NA|TRBV18|NA|TRBJ2-5
TGTGCCAGCTCACCACCTGCTCAAGAGACCCAGTACTTC
CASSPPAQETQYF
>once|TRBV5-4|TRBD2|TRBJ2-7
TGTGCCAGCAGCTTGATAGGGGCTAGCGGGAGCTACGAGCAGTACTTC
CASSLIGASGSYEQYF
>NA|TRBV5-4|NA|TRBJ2-7
TGTGCCAGCAGCTTGTTAGGCTACGAGCAGTACTTC
CASSLLGYEQYF
>NA|TRBV7-9|NA|TRBJ2-7
TGTGCCAGCAGCTTAGGGCGCCGTAGGGGCGACGAGCAGTACTTC
CASSLGRRRGDEQYF
>few|TRBV10-3|NA|TRBJ1-4
TGTGCCATCAGTGAGGACGGGCGGATGGGGTTTTTT
CAISEDGRMGFF
>NA|TRBV11-2|TRBD2|TRBJ2-3
TGTGCCAGCAGCCTCAGGGGTAGCGGGAGACCGGATACGCAGTATTTT
CASSLRGSGRPDTQYF
>NA|TRBV6-5|TRBD2|TRBJ2-7
TGTGCCAGCAGGGCAAAGCGGGAGTCATTGTACTTC
CASRAKRESLYF
>NA|TRBV6-5|TRBD1|TRBJ1-5
TGTGCCAGCGGATCCCGGGACAGCTACAATCAGCCCCAGCATTTT
CASGSRDSYNQPQHF
>NA|TRBV7-9|NA|TRBJ2-1
TGTGCCACCGGCTTGAACAATGAGCAGTTCTTC
CATGLNNEQFF
>NA|TRBV14|NA|TRBJ2-7
TGTGCCAGCAGCCAAGGTAGCAGCAGGACCTACGAGCAGTACTTC
CASSQGSSRTYEQYF
>NA|TRBV25-1|TRBD2|TRBJ2-1
TGTGCCAGCAGTTCCAGCGGGATAATTTGGAATGAGCAGTTCTTC
CASSSSGIIWNEQFF
>NA|TRBV29-1|NA|TRBJ2-7
TGCAGCGTTGAGGCAGGGGACTACGAGCAGTACTTC
CSVEAGDYEQYF
>NA|TRBV4-2|NA|TRBJ1-2
TGTGCCAGCAGCTTGACCCCTGGAGAGTCGGCATCTAACTATGGCTACACCTTC
CASSLTPGESASNYGYTF
>few|TRBV6-5|NA|TRBJ2-7
TGTGCCAGCAGTCGCGGCCCGGGTCGGGCTTCCCTCTTC
CASSRGPGRASLF
>NA|TRBV19|NA|TRBJ2-2
TGTGCCAGTAGAACGGGGAACACCGGGGAGCTGTTTTTT
CASRTGNTGELFF
>few|TRBV6-5|NA|TRBJ1-1
TGTGCCAGCAGTTTCGACAGCCCGGGAGGGGCTGAAGCTTTCTTT
CASSFDSPGGAEAFF
>NA|TRBV19|TRBD2|TRBJ2-1
TGTGCCAGTAGTAGCCCGGGACTAGCGGACTACAATGAGCAGTTCTTC
CASSSPGLADYNEQFF